A selection of T cell receptor beta chains follows, all from one sample in a study of cytomegalovirus exposure and HLA in healthy donors. TCRdb keeps only in-frame clones here, not all; method: immunoSEQ multiplex PCR. Of hundreds of thousands of clones listed, roughly 89% were seen once; the top ten hold roughly 0.8%. Material: PBMCs. The source is a woman under 30 in good health and CMV-seronegative. The CDR3 runs from the conserved cysteine through the conserved F or W. The order of the fields is CDR3 DNA, CDR3 protein, CDR3 length, V gene, clone size, J gene, D gene. D genes are given only for firm matches. The size field is filled for only some rows; it gives once, few, many or a size class.

cdr3_nt: TGTGCCAGCAGTGCCAGATATGGACAGACACCTCAGCCCCAGTATTTT
cdr3_aa: CASSARYGQTPQPQYF
cdr3_length: 16
v_call: TRBV6-1
clone_size: .
j_call: TRBJ2-3
d_call: .

cdr3_nt: TGTGCCAGCAGCCAGGCCAGGGGGATTCAAGAGACCCAGTACTTC
cdr3_aa: CASSQARGIQETQYF
cdr3_length: 15
v_call: TRBV14
clone_size: .
j_call: TRBJ2-5
d_call: TRBD1

cdr3_nt: TGCGCCAGCAGCTTGGCCCGGGGAACAGAACCTGAAGCTTTCTTT
cdr3_aa: CASSLARGTEPEAFF
cdr3_length: 15
v_call: TRBV5-1
clone_size: .
j_call: TRBJ1-1
d_call: .

cdr3_nt: TGTGCCACCAGCTTAGGAGGTACGATACGGTACTTC
cdr3_aa: CATSLGGTIRYF
cdr3_length: 12
v_call: TRBV15
clone_size: .
j_call: TRBJ2-7
d_call: .

cdr3_nt: TGTGCCAGCACCAAATTTGGTAGGGGGGGGAACACTGAAGCTTTCTTT
cdr3_aa: CASTKFGRGGNTEAFF
cdr3_length: 16
v_call: TRBV7-8
clone_size: few
j_call: TRBJ1-1
d_call: .

cdr3_nt: TGTGCCAGCAGTCAGGGGATGTGGGACGAGCAGTACTTC
cdr3_aa: CASSQGMWDEQYF
cdr3_length: 13
v_call: TRBV6-1
clone_size: .
j_call: TRBJ2-7
d_call: .

cdr3_nt: TGTGCCAGCAGCACCTGGGGCAGTAAGAACTATGGCTACACCTTC
cdr3_aa: CASSTWGSKNYGYTF
cdr3_length: 15
v_call: TRBV5-4
clone_size: few
j_call: TRBJ1-2
d_call: .

cdr3_nt: TGTGCCAGTAGTGAATCTTGGGGCTCGCAATACGAGCAGTACTTC
cdr3_aa: CASSESWGSQYEQYF
cdr3_length: 15
v_call: TRBV19
clone_size: .
j_call: TRBJ2-7
d_call: .

cdr3_nt: TGTGCCGCAGCGACGGGGCGGGAGGCCGGGGAGCTGTTTTTT
cdr3_aa: CAAATGREAGELFF
cdr3_length: 14
v_call: TRBV6-5
clone_size: .
j_call: TRBJ2-2
d_call: TRBD2

cdr3_nt: TGTGCCAGCAGCGAAACCGGGACGGGAGGCAATCAGCCCCAGCATTTT
cdr3_aa: CASSETGTGGNQPQHF
cdr3_length: 16
v_call: TRBV21-1
clone_size: .
j_call: TRBJ1-5
d_call: .

cdr3_nt: TGTGCCAGCAGTTACGCGAGACAGGGGAACACTGAAGCTTTCTTT
cdr3_aa: CASSYARQGNTEAFF
cdr3_length: 15
v_call: TRBV6-6
clone_size: .
j_call: TRBJ1-1
d_call: TRBD1

cdr3_nt: TGCGCCAGCAGCTTGGGCCCCACAGGGGGCGGCTACGAGCAGTACTTC
cdr3_aa: CASSLGPTGGGYEQYF
cdr3_length: 16
v_call: TRBV5-1
clone_size: .
j_call: TRBJ2-7
d_call: TRBD1

cdr3_nt: TGTGCCAGCAGTCCATACAAGCCTCGGGGAACTGAAGCTTTCTTT
cdr3_aa: CASSPYKPRGTEAFF
cdr3_length: 15
v_call: TRBV28
clone_size: .
j_call: TRBJ1-1
d_call: .

cdr3_nt: TGTGCCACCAAGCGGGGGAACACTGAAGCTTTCTTT
cdr3_aa: CATKRGNTEAFF
cdr3_length: 12
v_call: TRBV19
clone_size: .
j_call: TRBJ1-1
d_call: .

cdr3_nt: TGCGCCAGCAGCCCGACTCAGTTTCCGGGACAGGGAATTAGTGGCTACACCTTC
cdr3_aa: CASSPTQFPGQGISGYTF
cdr3_length: 18
v_call: TRBV4-1
clone_size: .
j_call: TRBJ1-2
d_call: TRBD1

cdr3_nt: TGTGCCAGCAGCTTTAGCGGGAGCGTCCAACCCTACGAGCAGTACTTC
cdr3_aa: CASSFSGSVQPYEQYF
cdr3_length: 16
v_call: TRBV7-9
clone_size: .
j_call: TRBJ2-7
d_call: TRBD2

cdr3_nt: TGTGCCAGCAGTTTAAGTCCCGCGGACAGGGGGCGCCCCGAGGGCTACACCTTC
cdr3_aa: CASSLSPADRGRPEGYTF
cdr3_length: 18
v_call: TRBV27
clone_size: .
j_call: TRBJ1-2
d_call: TRBD1

cdr3_nt: TGTGCCAGCAGCTTTAGCGGGGGGGCTTCAGAGACCCAGTACTTC
cdr3_aa: CASSFSGGASETQYF
cdr3_length: 15
v_call: TRBV11-2
clone_size: .
j_call: TRBJ2-5
d_call: TRBD2

cdr3_nt: TGTGCCAGCAGCGACACAGGTAACTACGAGCAGTACTTC
cdr3_aa: CASSDTGNYEQYF
cdr3_length: 13
v_call: TRBV27
clone_size: .
j_call: TRBJ2-7
d_call: .

cdr3_nt: TGTGCCAGCGGGGGGTTTTCGTCAAACTCCTACAATGAGCAGTTCTTC
cdr3_aa: CASGGFSSNSYNEQFF
cdr3_length: 16
v_call: TRBV28
clone_size: .
j_call: TRBJ2-1
d_call: .

cdr3_nt: TGCAGCGTTGTGTCTGGGGGGATGACTGAAGCTTTCTTT
cdr3_aa: CSVVSGGMTEAFF
cdr3_length: 13
v_call: TRBV29-1
clone_size: .
j_call: TRBJ1-1
d_call: .

cdr3_nt: TGTGCCAGCAGCTTGGGTGGAGGACGGCTATCTTTGGAAAACATTCAGTACTTC
cdr3_aa: CASSLGGGRLSLENIQYF
cdr3_length: 18
v_call: TRBV5-6
clone_size: .
j_call: TRBJ2-4
d_call: .

cdr3_nt: TGTGCCTGGAGTCCGATTACGGGTGAGCAGTTCTTC
cdr3_aa: CAWSPITGEQFF
cdr3_length: 12
v_call: TRBV30
clone_size: .
j_call: TRBJ2-1
d_call: .

cdr3_nt: TGTGCCAGCAGTCCAGGAGGGCTAGCGGTCCGCGAGCAGTACTTC
cdr3_aa: CASSPGGLAVREQYF
cdr3_length: 15
v_call: TRBV27
clone_size: .
j_call: TRBJ2-7
d_call: TRBD2

cdr3_nt: TGTGCCAGCAGCACAGGGGGCGACCCATCCTACGAGCAGTACTTC
cdr3_aa: CASSTGGDPSYEQYF
cdr3_length: 15
v_call: TRBV7-9
clone_size: .
j_call: TRBJ2-7
d_call: TRBD1

cdr3_nt: TGTGCCAGCCGACGACAGGGGGCTTTAGAAGAAAAACTGTTTTTT
cdr3_aa: CASRRQGALEEKLFF
cdr3_length: 15
v_call: TRBV6-5
clone_size: .
j_call: TRBJ1-4
d_call: TRBD1

cdr3_nt: TGTGCCAGCAGCGTAGATCCGAGCTCCTACAATGAGCAGTTCTTC
cdr3_aa: CASSVDPSSYNEQFF
cdr3_length: 15
v_call: TRBV9
clone_size: .
j_call: TRBJ2-1
d_call: .

cdr3_nt: TGTGCCAGCAGTGACTCTGTTAGCGGGATTAACAATGAGCAGTTCTTC
cdr3_aa: CASSDSVSGINNEQFF
cdr3_length: 16
v_call: TRBV6-4
clone_size: .
j_call: TRBJ2-1
d_call: TRBD2

cdr3_nt: TGTGCCAGCAGTTACTCCCTAAATCAGCCCCAGCATTTT
cdr3_aa: CASSYSLNQPQHF
cdr3_length: 13
v_call: TRBV6-6
clone_size: .
j_call: TRBJ1-5
d_call: .

cdr3_nt: TGCGCCAGCAGCCCGTTCCCGGGACAGGGCCATAAATTATATGGCTACACCTTC
cdr3_aa: CASSPFPGQGHKLYGYTF
cdr3_length: 18
v_call: TRBV4-1
clone_size: .
j_call: TRBJ1-2
d_call: TRBD1

cdr3_nt: TGTGCCAGCAGCTTAGGAGGTCGGGCCGGGAGGGAGAGTGGCTACACCTTC
cdr3_aa: CASSLGGRAGRESGYTF
cdr3_length: 17
v_call: TRBV7-3
clone_size: .
j_call: TRBJ1-2
d_call: .

cdr3_nt: TGTGCCTTGGGGGCAGGCGTTAATTCGAATGAAAAACTGTTTTTT
cdr3_aa: CALGAGVNSNEKLFF
cdr3_length: 15
v_call: TRBV30
clone_size: .
j_call: TRBJ1-4
d_call: .

cdr3_nt: TGTGCCAGCAGTTTATCCGGGGAACCCCAAGAGACCCAGTACTTC
cdr3_aa: CASSLSGEPQETQYF
cdr3_length: 15
v_call: TRBV27
clone_size: .
j_call: TRBJ2-5
d_call: .

cdr3_nt: TGTGCCATACATCTAGCGGGAAAGGGCAATGAGCAGTTCTTC
cdr3_aa: CAIHLAGKGNEQFF
cdr3_length: 14
v_call: TRBV2
clone_size: once
j_call: TRBJ2-1
d_call: TRBD2

cdr3_nt: TGTGCCAGCAGCGGCCCGGGCAGGGGCTCCTACAATGAGCAGTTCTTC
cdr3_aa: CASSGPGRGSYNEQFF
cdr3_length: 16
v_call: TRBV9
clone_size: .
j_call: TRBJ2-1
d_call: .

cdr3_nt: TGTGCCAGCAGCGGAGGACCTGGGACAGTTAACTATGGCTACACCTTC
cdr3_aa: CASSGGPGTVNYGYTF
cdr3_length: 16
v_call: TRBV9
clone_size: few
j_call: TRBJ1-2
d_call: TRBD1

cdr3_nt: TGCGCCAGCAGTTCGACAACTAGCGGGGAGGCCCGGGAGACCCAGTACTTC
cdr3_aa: CASSSTTSGEARETQYF
cdr3_length: 17
v_call: TRBV10-1
clone_size: .
j_call: TRBJ2-5
d_call: TRBD2

cdr3_nt: TGTGCCAGTAGGGCTAGCAACACCGGGGAGCTGTTTTTT
cdr3_aa: CASRASNTGELFF
cdr3_length: 13
v_call: TRBV2
clone_size: .
j_call: TRBJ2-2
d_call: .

cdr3_nt: TGCGCCAGCAGTGAGGCCGGGGGCAATCAGCCCCAGCATTTT
cdr3_aa: CASSEAGGNQPQHF
cdr3_length: 14
v_call: TRBV10-2
clone_size: .
j_call: TRBJ1-5
d_call: .

cdr3_nt: TGTGCCAGTAGTATGGGCCTAGCGAGGGATGAGCAGTTCTTC
cdr3_aa: CASSMGLARDEQFF
cdr3_length: 14
v_call: TRBV19
clone_size: .
j_call: TRBJ2-1
d_call: .

cdr3_nt: TGTGCCAGCAGCACAGGGCACAATGAGCAGTTCTTC
cdr3_aa: CASSTGHNEQFF
cdr3_length: 12
v_call: TRBV6-5
clone_size: .
j_call: TRBJ2-1
d_call: .

cdr3_nt: TGTGCCAGCAGTTCGGACATACACTATGGCTACACCTTC
cdr3_aa: CASSSDIHYGYTF
cdr3_length: 13
v_call: TRBV27
clone_size: .
j_call: TRBJ1-2
d_call: .